Listed below are T cell receptor beta chains from one sample, sequenced in a study of CD8+ T cells in alopecia areata. Method: immunoSEQ multiplex PCR; TCRdb's copy keeps in-frame clones and lacks some. The sample consists of some 170,000 clones, around 64% of them appearing once. The sequences come from CD8+ T cells sorted from blood, collected at week 0. These receptors all come from a human donor with alopecia areata. Both conserved end residues are trimmed from each CDR3. Expanded clones are given a class, and other clones once, few, many or no size at all.

abundance: NA
v_gene: TRBV13
CDR3aa: ASSSGTDNTWELF

abundance: few
v_gene: TRBV5-6
CDR3aa: ASSLDGGSYEQY

abundance: few
v_gene: TRBV13
CDR3aa: ASSLGRAEQY

abundance: NA
v_gene: TRBV27
CDR3aa: ASSLTGPDTGELF

abundance: NA
v_gene: TRBV6-6
CDR3aa: ASTHGDLNIQY

abundance: few
v_gene: TRBV5-6
CDR3aa: ASSWGTGSNEQF

abundance: NA
v_gene: TRBV27
CDR3aa: ASSLSQRGYNEQF

abundance: NA
v_gene: TRBV5-1
CDR3aa: ASRGQINTEAF

abundance: NA
v_gene: TRBV9
CDR3aa: ASSADLLPSNYGYT

abundance: NA
v_gene: TRBV7-9
CDR3aa: ASSPKGRAYEQY

abundance: NA
v_gene: TRBV15
CDR3aa: ATSYQGTKRDGYT

abundance: NA
v_gene: TRBV4-1
CDR3aa: ASSPGRESYNSPLH

abundance: NA
v_gene: TRBV7-9
CDR3aa: ASKGEGIFNYGYT

abundance: NA
v_gene: TRBV7-6
CDR3aa: ASSLGQFYGYT

abundance: NA
v_gene: TRBV11-2
CDR3aa: ASTPRGSTDTQY

abundance: NA
v_gene: TRBV19
CDR3aa: ASSIEAASYNSPLH

abundance: NA
v_gene: TRBV27
CDR3aa: ASSWGQGFGYT

abundance: NA
v_gene: TRBV5-1
CDR3aa: ASSLGRGGSYNEQF

abundance: NA
v_gene: TRBV9
CDR3aa: ASSVPTDTQY

abundance: few
v_gene: TRBV2
CDR3aa: ASSHTISGANVLT

abundance: NA
v_gene: TRBV29-1
CDR3aa: SAGTDNEKLF

abundance: NA
v_gene: TRBV9
CDR3aa: ASSPVSTGELF